A single T cell receptor (beta chain) is shown here with its context. This CDR3 is 14 amino acids long. Per the germline V gene, CDR1 is GTSNPN and CDR2 is SVGIG (reference sequence). V gave up 0 bases and J gave up 7 bases, with 12 bases separating them. The data originate from a study of blood T cell repertoires in COVID-19. Study as a whole: Material from acute and convalescent COVID-19 was sourced from the United States, Italy and Spain.

In the authors' methods: Scientists estimated how many nucleated cells there were by amplifying reference gene primers. Sequenced by immunoSEQ multiplex PCR; TCRdb stores in-frame clones only, minus some. Clone size and the V and J calls come from that table; the DNA yielded D and trimming. The sample has some 350,000 clones, about 83% seen once; the top ten hold 2.5% to 3%. V is TRBV30 and J is TRBJ2-2; the D gene is possibly TRBD2 (6 bases). The sample was peripheral blood. This receptor was taken from a man aged 25 to 45 with active or convalescent COVID-19. The CDR3 DNA reads as TGTGCCTGGAGTGTACGGGCGACTAGCGGGGAGCTGTTTTTT. Its translation is CAWSVRATSGELFF. Complete variable domain (other parts from reference TRBV30 and TRBJ2-2): SQTIHQWPATLVQPVGSPLSLECTVEGTSNPNLYWYRQAAGRGLQLLFYSVGIGQISSEVPQNLSASRPQDRQFILSSKKLLLSDSGFYLCAWSVRATSGELFFGEGSRLTVL.